This entry features one T cell receptor (beta chain) sequence. Its antigen is not known. Other nucleotide sequences in the sample specify the same CDR3. The CDR3 sequence is 12 residues long. V dropped 5 bases and J dropped 1 base, with 3 bases sitting between them. Germline V gives CDR1 SGHAT, CDR2 FQNNGV. The data were obtained in a study of shared clonotypes between healthy human individuals. Terminally differentiated effector memory CD45RA+ cells were excluded from the naive CD8 cells, which were CD45RO-negative and positively selected for CCR7. Researchers divided each subset's genomic DNA evenly across several immunoSEQ plates. Study processing details: Without quality scores, immunoSEQ junctional reads could not be filtered like full-length reads. Profiled with immunoSEQ multiplex PCR; TCRdb holds only in-frame clones, not every one. Clone size and V and J calls were adopted from that table, with D and trimming inferred from the DNA. The data contain about 2.1 million clones, over 85% of them singletons.

Study results and limitations: Naive subsets generally had larger estimated richness than memory subsets. Against clonotypes common to all four donors, non-shared ones had lower generation probabilities.

Sequencing was carried out using naive CD8+ T cells from PBMCs. V gene TRBV11-2 combines with J gene TRBJ2-1; D is unclear. The TCR comes from a man aged 18 to 30 in good health. Some clones in this sample may be carry-over from other donors' samples. The CDR3: CASSPSYNEQFF. The CDR3 DNA reads as TGTGCCAGCAGCCCTTCCTACAATGAGCAGTTCTTC.